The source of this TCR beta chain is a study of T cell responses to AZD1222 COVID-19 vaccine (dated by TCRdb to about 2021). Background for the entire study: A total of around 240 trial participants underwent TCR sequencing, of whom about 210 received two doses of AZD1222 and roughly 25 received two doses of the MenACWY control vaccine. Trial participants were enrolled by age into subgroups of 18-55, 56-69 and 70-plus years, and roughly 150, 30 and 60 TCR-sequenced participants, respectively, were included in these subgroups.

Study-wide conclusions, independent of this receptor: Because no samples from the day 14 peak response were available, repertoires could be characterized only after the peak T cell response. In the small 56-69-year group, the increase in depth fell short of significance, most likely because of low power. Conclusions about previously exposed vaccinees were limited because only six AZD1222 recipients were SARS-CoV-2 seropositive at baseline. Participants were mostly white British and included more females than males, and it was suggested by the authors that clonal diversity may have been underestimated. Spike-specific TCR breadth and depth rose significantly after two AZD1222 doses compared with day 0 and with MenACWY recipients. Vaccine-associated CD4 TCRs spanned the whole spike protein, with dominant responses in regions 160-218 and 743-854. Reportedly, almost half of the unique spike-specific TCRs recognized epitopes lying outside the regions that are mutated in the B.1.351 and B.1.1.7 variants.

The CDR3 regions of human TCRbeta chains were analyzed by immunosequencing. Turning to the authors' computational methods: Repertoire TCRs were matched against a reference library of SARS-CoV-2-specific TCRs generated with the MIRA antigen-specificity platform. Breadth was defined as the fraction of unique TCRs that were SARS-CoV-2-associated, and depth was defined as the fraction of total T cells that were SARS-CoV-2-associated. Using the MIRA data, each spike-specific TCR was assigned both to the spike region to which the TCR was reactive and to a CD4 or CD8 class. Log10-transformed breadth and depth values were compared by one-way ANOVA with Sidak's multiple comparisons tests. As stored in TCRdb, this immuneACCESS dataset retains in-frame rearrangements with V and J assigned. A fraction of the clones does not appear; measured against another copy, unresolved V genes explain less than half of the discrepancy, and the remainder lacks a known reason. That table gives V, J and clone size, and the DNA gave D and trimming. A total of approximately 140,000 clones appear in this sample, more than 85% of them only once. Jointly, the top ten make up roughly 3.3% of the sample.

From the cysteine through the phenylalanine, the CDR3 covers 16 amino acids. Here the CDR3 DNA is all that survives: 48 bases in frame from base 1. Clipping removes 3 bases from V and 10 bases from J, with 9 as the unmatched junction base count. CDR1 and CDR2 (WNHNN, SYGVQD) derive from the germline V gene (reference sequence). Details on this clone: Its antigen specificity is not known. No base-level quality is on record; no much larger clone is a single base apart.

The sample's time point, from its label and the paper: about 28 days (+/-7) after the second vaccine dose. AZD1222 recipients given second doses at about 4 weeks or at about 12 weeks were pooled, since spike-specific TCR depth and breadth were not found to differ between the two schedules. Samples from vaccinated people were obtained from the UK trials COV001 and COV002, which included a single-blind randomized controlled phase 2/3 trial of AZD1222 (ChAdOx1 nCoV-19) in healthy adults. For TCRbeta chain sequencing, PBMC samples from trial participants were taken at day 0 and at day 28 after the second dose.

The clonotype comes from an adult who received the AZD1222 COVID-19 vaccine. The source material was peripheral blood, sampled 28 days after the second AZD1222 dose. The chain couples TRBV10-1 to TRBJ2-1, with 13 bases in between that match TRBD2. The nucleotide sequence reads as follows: TGCGCCAGCAGTGAAGGAGGACTAGCGGGAGCTCGGGAGCAGTTCTTC. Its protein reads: CASSEGGLAGAREQFF.